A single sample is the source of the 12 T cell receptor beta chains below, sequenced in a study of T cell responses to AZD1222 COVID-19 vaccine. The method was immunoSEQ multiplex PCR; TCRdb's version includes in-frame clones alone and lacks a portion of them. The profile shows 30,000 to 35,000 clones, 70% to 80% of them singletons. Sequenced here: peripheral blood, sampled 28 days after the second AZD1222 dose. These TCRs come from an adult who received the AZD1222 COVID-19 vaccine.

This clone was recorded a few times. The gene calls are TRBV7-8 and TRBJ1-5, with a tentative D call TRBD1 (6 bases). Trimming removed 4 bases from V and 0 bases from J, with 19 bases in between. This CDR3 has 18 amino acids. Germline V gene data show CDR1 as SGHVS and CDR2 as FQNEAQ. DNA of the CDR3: TGTGCCAGCAGCTGGACGGGACATGGGGCCAATAGCAATCAGCCCCAGCATTTT. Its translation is CASSWTGHGANSNQPQHF.

CDR3 loop: CASSPGTGANTEAFF. The DNA for the CDR3 is TGTGCCAGCTCACCCGGGACAGGGGCTAACACTGAAGCTTTCTTT. V usage is TRBV18 and J usage is TRBJ1-1, with TRBD1 matching over 10 bases. CDR3 length: 15 amino acids. CDR1 and CDR2 (germline): KGHSH, LQKENI. The junction had 3 bases not matched to a gene; V was cut back by 3 bases and J by 2 bases.

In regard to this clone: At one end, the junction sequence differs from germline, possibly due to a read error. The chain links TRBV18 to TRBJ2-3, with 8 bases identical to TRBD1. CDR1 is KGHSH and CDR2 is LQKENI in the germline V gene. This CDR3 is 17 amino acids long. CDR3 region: CASSPQGMTGGTDTQYF. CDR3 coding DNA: TGTGCCAGCTCCCCACAGGGGATGACAGGGGGCACAGATACGCAGTATTTT.

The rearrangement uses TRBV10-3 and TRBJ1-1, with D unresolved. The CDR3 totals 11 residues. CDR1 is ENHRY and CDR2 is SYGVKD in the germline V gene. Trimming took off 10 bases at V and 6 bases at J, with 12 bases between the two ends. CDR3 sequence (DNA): TGTGCCACCTCCGGCCAGGCTGAAGCTTTCTTT. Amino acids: CATSGQAEAFF.

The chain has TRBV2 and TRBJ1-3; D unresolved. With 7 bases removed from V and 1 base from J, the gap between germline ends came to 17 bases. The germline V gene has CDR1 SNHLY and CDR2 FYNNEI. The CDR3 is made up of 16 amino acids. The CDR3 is CASTQRDYRSGNTIYF. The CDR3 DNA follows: TGTGCCAGCACCCAGAGAGACTATAGGTCTGGAAACACCATATATTTT. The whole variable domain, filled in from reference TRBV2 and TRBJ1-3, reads EPEVTQTPSHQVTQMGQEVILRCVPISNHLYFYWYRQILGQKVEFLVSFYNNEISEKSEIFDDQFSVERPDGSNFTLKIRSTKLEDSAMYFCASTQRDYRSGNTIYFGEGSWLTVV.

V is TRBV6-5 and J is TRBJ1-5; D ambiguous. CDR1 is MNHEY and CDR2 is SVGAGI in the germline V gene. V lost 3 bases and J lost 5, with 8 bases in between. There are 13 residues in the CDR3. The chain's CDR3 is CASSYGEDQPQHF. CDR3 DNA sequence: TGTGCCAGCAGTTATGGGGAGGATCAGCCCCAGCATTTT.

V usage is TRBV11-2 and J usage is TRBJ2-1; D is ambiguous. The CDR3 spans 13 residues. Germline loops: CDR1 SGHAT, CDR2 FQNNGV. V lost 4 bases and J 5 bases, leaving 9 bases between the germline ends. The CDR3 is CASSSDGNNEQFF. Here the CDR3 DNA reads TGTGCCAGCAGCTCTGACGGAAACAATGAGCAGTTCTTC.

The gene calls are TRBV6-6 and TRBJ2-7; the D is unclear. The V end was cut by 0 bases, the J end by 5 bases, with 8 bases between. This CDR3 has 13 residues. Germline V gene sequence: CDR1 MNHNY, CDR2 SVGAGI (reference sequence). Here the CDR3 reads CASSYSLENEQYF. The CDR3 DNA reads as TGTGCCAGCAGTTACTCCTTGGAGAACGAGCAGTACTTC.

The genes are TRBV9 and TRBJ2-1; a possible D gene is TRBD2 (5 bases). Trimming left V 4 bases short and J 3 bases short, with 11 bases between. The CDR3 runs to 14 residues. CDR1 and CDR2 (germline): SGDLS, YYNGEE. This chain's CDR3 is CASSPGFNYNEQFF. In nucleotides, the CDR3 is TGTGCCAGCAGCCCGGGATTTAACTACAATGAGCAGTTCTTC.

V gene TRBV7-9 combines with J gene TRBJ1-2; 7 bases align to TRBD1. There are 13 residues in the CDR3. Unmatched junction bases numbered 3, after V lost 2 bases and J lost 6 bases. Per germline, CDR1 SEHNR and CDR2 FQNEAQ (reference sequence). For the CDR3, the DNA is TGTGCCAGCAGCTTATATACAGGGGATGGCTACACCTTC. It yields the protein CASSLYTGDGYTF.

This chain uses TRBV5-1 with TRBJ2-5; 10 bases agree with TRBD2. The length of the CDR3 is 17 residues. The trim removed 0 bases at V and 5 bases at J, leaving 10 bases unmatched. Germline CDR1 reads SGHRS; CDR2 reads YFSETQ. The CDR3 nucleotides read TGCGCCAGCAGCTTGGTGGCTAGCGGGAGCCGACGGGAGACCCAGTACTTC. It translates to CASSLVASGSRRETQYF.

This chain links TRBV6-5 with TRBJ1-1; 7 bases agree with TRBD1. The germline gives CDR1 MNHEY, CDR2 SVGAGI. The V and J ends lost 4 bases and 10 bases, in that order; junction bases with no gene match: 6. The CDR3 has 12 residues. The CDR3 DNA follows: TGTGCCAGCAGTTCGACAGGGACCCGAGCTTTCTTT. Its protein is CASSSTGTRAFF.